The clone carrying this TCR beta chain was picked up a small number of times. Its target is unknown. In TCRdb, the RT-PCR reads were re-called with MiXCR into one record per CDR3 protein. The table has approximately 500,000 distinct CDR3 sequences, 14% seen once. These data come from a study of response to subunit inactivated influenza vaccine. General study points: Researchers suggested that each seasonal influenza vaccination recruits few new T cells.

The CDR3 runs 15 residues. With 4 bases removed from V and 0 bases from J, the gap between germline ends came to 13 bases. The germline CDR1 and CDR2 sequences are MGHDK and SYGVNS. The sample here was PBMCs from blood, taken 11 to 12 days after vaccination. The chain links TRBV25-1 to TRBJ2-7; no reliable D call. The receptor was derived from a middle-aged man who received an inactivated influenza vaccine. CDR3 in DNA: TGTGCCAGCAGTGTACTCTCCAAATTCTCCTACGAGCAGTACTTC. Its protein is CASSVLSKFSYEQYF.